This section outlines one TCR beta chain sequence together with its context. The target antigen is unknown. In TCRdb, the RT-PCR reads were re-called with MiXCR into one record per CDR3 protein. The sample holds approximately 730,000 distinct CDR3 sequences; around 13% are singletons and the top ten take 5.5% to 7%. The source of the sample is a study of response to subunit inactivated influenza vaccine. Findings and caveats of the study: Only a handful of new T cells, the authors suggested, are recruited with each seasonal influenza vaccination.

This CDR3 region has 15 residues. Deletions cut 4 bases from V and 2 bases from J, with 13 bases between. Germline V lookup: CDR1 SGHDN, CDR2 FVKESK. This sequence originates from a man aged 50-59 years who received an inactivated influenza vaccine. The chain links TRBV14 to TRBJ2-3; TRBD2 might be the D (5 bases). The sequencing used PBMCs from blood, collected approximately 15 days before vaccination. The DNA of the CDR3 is TGTGCCAGCAGCCCCCCCGGGATACCCACAGATACGCAGTATTTT. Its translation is CASSPPGIPTDTQYF.